There are a few counts of the clone carrying this T cell receptor beta chain. The antigen remains unidentified. The length of the CDR3 is 15 residues. V lost 3 bases and J 5 bases, leaving 14 bases between the germline ends. Per germline, CDR1 LGHNA and CDR2 YSLEER. The entry originates in a study of T cell repertoires in cytomegalovirus infection. Study background: Public TCR beta signatures provided an indication of both CMV infection and a matching HLA type.

Each CDR3 protein gets one entry after TCRdb re-called the reads with MiXCR. The sample includes around 450,000 distinct CDR3 sequences, about 33% of them seen just once. Study-level findings and limits: Dominating the ex vivo response were TCR beta clonotypes that were CMV-specific and HLA-C-restricted.

V is TRBV4-3 and J is TRBJ2-1; a possible D gene is TRBD2 (6 bases). Sequencing used PBMCs. The receptor was isolated from a human donor in good health (CMV status not recorded). Some clones in this sample may be carry-over from other donors' samples. This CDR3 is CASSQEGLTNNEQFF. The CDR3 coding sequence is TGCGCCAGCAGCCAGGAGGGACTGACGAACAATGAGCAGTTCTTC.